The rows below give T cell receptor beta chains drawn from one sample of a study of shared clonotypes between healthy human individuals. Clones were read by immunoSEQ multiplex PCR, and TCRdb kept only the in-frame ones, dropping some. The sample includes about 450,000 clones, about 80% of them seen just once. The sequenced sample was PBMCs. The receptors were gathered from a woman aged 35 to 49 in good health. Some clones in this sample may be carry-over from other donors' samples. Each CDR3 is given with its conserved first and last residue. Each record gives: J gene, V gene, CDR3 protein.

>TRBJ2-5|TRBV19
CASSIGGTVEETQYF
>TRBJ2-2|TRBV19
CASSKWREDVGELFF
>TRBJ1-2|TRBV10-3
CAISEGRDNYGYTF
>TRBJ1-5|TRBV5-8
CASSLSGDQPQHF
>TRBJ1-2|TRBV30
CAWRSGVDYTF
>TRBJ2-1|TRBV2
CASSAGGPRRAEQFF
>TRBJ1-5|TRBV2
CASSEGGLSNQPQHF
>TRBJ2-7|TRBV7-3
CASSLLAEFSEQYF
>TRBJ2-5|TRBV28
CASSLVRVGGLGYF
>TRBJ2-1|TRBV5-1
CASSLAGTGGNEQFF